The 19 T cell receptor beta chains presented below share a single source sample, sequenced in a study of T-cell reconstitution after alpha-beta-depleted transplantation in children. Unique molecular identifiers were incorporated when the TCRbeta library was constructed. MiXCR, run by TCRdb on the PCR reads, gives a single entry per CDR3 protein. The data show about 110,000 distinct CDR3 sequences, roughly 24% seen once. This material consisted of PBMCs, mostly from graft donor cells, taken 180 days after TCRalphabeta/CD19-depleted stem cell transplant. The source is a male patient between 2 and 9 years old who had a stem cell transplant for chronic granulomatous disease, so the T cells may come from the graft donor.

The chain couples TRBV5-1 to TRBJ2-7, with 8 bases aligning to TRBD2. With V trimmed by 6 bases and J by 1 base, 9 bases remained unmatched. This CDR3 is 15 amino acids long. The germline V gene has CDR1 SGHRS and CDR2 YFSETQ. CDR3 sequence (DNA): TGCGCCAGCACCCCGGGACTAGGAGCATCCTACGAGCAGTACTTC. Amino acids: CASTPGLGASYEQYF.

This clonotype was recorded many times. The chain carries TRBV27 and TRBJ2-2; 8 bases match TRBD2. V shed 7 bases and J 9 bases; nucleotides not matched to a gene: 13. Germline CDR1 and CDR2: MNHEY and SMNVEV (reference sequence). CDR3 length equals 15 residues. In DNA, the CDR3 is TGTGCCAGCACAAAAGGAGGCCTAGCGGGTCGGGAGCTGTTTTTT. Translated: CASTKGGLAGRELFF.

This clonotype was picked up a small number of times. V usage is TRBV20-1 and J usage is TRBJ2-4; weak D call: TRBD2 (5 bases). Trimming pared 3 bases from V and 4 bases from J, leaving 10 bases between. Germline CDR1 DFQATT, CDR2 SNEGSKA (reference sequence). The CDR3 consists of 13 residues. CDR3 amino acids: CSASGKTKNIQYF. The CDR3, as DNA: TGCAGTGCTAGCGGGAAAACAAAAAACATTCAGTACTTC.

This clonotype was counted between two and nine times. The rearrangement uses TRBV29-1 and TRBJ2-2; TRBD2 agrees at 8 bases. The CDR3 runs to 14 residues. Germline assignment: CDR1 SQVTM and CDR2 ANQGSEA. Trimming took 5 bases from V and 3 from J; bases not matched to a gene: 5. Written as DNA, the CDR3 is TGCAGCGTTCCAAGCGGGAGTTACACCGGGGAGCTGTTTTTT. Translation: CSVPSGSYTGELFF.

This clonotype appeared many times. The chain recombines TRBV13 with TRBJ2-7; TRBD1 agrees at 11 bases. J was trimmed by 2 bases and V by 2 bases; bases with no gene match: 5. The CDR3 loop spans 16 amino acids. Germline CDR1 is PRHDT and CDR2 is FYEKMQ (reference sequence). The CDR3 DNA is TGTGCCAGCAGCTTAATCCAGGGACAGGGGGCCTACGAGCAGTACTTC. Residues: CASSLIQGQGAYEQYF.

V is TRBV7-2 and J is TRBJ1-5; the match to TRBD1 covers 9 bases. Germline CDR1 is SGHTA and CDR2 is FQGNSA. Trimming removed 3 bases from V and 8 bases from J; junction bases left unmatched: 8. This CDR3 has 15 residues. The CDR3 sequence is CASSLGDREYEPQHF. CDR3 bases: TGTGCCAGCAGCTTGGGGGACAGGGAGTATGAGCCCCAGCATTTT.

This clonotype was observed at least ten times. The rearrangement links TRBV20-1 to TRBJ2-3; perhaps TRBD1 as D (5 bases). Germline V gives CDR1 DFQATT, CDR2 SNEGSKA (reference sequence). Trimming removed 0 bases from V and 4 bases from J, with 14 bases in between. This CDR3 has 15 amino acids. The CDR3 spells CSARDVWEGADTQYF. The CDR3 DNA reads as TGCAGTGCTAGAGATGTGTGGGAAGGGGCAGATACGCAGTATTTT.

The rearrangement links TRBV10-3 to TRBJ2-1; no definite D call. CDR1 is ENHRY and CDR2 is SYGVKD in the germline V gene. V was clipped by 3 bases and J by 10 bases, with 16 bases between them. The CDR3 spans 14 residues. Written as DNA, the CDR3 is TGTGCCATCAGTGACCAACCCCCAGAATACGAGCAGTTCTTC. Translated, it gives CAISDQPPEYEQFF.

This clonotype was recorded a few times. The chain employs TRBV15 and TRBJ1-1; 7 bases match TRBD1. V shed 1 base and J 5 bases; nucleotides not matched to a gene: 4. The CDR3 is made up of 14 amino acids. CDR1 and CDR2 (germline): LNHNV, YYDKDF (reference sequence). Here the CDR3 reads CATSRGQGRTEAFF. The CDR3 nucleotides read TGTGCCACCAGCAGAGGACAGGGTAGGACTGAAGCTTTCTTT.

V is TRBV13 and J is TRBJ1-5; D is possibly TRBD1 (6 bases). The CDR3 spans 12 residues. V gave up 7 bases and J gave up 7 bases, with 11 bases separating them. Germline loops: CDR1 PRHDT, CDR2 FYEKMQ (reference sequence). CDR3 sequence reads: CASNSGGQPQHF. CDR3 DNA: TGTGCCAGCAACTCGGGGGGCCAGCCCCAGCATTTT.

The table lists this clonotype with a few counts. This rearrangement joins TRBV5-6 to TRBJ2-1; 9 bases line up with TRBD2. The ends lost 4 bases at V and 8 bases at J; junction bases unmatched: 10. This CDR3 has 15 residues. Per the germline V gene, CDR1 is SGHDT and CDR2 is YYEEEE. CDR3 amino acids: CASSPRTSVSDEQFF. DNA of the CDR3: TGTGCCAGCAGCCCACGGACTAGCGTTTCTGATGAGCAGTTCTTC.

The chain employs TRBV5-1 and TRBJ2-1; the match to TRBD1 covers 10 bases. J lost 8 bases, V lost 4 bases, and 9 bases had no gene match. The CDR3 sequence is 15 residues long. Germline V CDR1 and CDR2: SGHRS, YFSETQ. The CDR3 loop is CASSPRDRGIDEQFF. In DNA form, the CDR3 reads TGCGCCAGCAGCCCCCGGGACAGGGGCATAGATGAGCAGTTCTTC.

This clonotype has at least ten counts. The chain recombines TRBV15 with TRBJ2-5; 13 positions agree with TRBD2. CDR3 length: 14 amino acids. The germline V gene has CDR1 LNHNV and CDR2 YYDKDF (reference sequence). Trimming cost V 4 bases and J 5 bases; bases outside gene matches: 1. The CDR3 DNA follows: TGTGCCACCAGCATGACTAGCGGGGGGGAGACCCAGTACTTC. Translating gives CATSMTSGGETQYF.

V usage is TRBV25-1 and J usage is TRBJ2-4, with D uncertain. This CDR3 region has 14 residues. V lost 1 base and J lost 3, with 7 bases in between. Germline V CDR1 and CDR2: MGHDK, SYGVNS. The CDR3, as DNA: TGTGCCAGCAGTGAATCCCTAGGCAAAAACATTCAGTACTTC. Amino acids: CASSESLGKNIQYF.

This clonotype was counted only a few times. Because it lacks the conserved phenylalanine or tryptophan at the end, this CDR3 is likely a read error. The limits of the CDR3 on the DNA are not certain, so only TCRdb's listed CDR3 is given. The chain uses TRBV20-1 and TRBJ2-3; the table assigns TRBD1, which was not confirmed against the DNA. With termini counted, the CDR3 has 14 amino acids. Germline V CDR1 and CDR2: DFQATT, SNEGSKA (reference sequence). The chain's CDR3 is CSARVRDSCSLRYL.

The J gene is TRBJ2-4, the V gene TRBV9; no reliable D call. The ends were cut back, 0 bases at V and 4 bases at J, with 11 bases in the middle. Germline V gene lookup returns CDR1 SGDLS and CDR2 YYNGEE. CDR3 length equals 15 residues. The CDR3 region is CASSVAPDQKNIQYF. In DNA, the CDR3 is TGTGCCAGCAGCGTAGCCCCGGACCAGAAAAACATTCAGTACTTC.

V and J are TRBV20-1 and TRBJ2-7; 12 nucleotides align to TRBD2. The CDR3 has 14 amino acids. V was pared by 7 bases and J by 2 bases, with 6 bases of the junction left unmatched. CDR1 and CDR2 from the germline V gene are DFQATT and SNEGSKA (reference sequence). CDR3 bases: TGCAGTGGACTAGCGGGAGTGAGAACCTACGAGCAGTACTTC. Translated, it gives CSGLAGVRTYEQYF.

V is TRBV5-1 and J is TRBJ1-1; D remains unclear. The CDR3 consists of 11 residues. CDR1 SGHRS and CDR2 YFSETQ come from the germline V gene. The V and J ends lost 0 bases and 8 bases respectively, with 5 bases between them. Here the CDR3 DNA reads TGCGCCAGCAGCTTGGCGGGGGAAGCTTTCTTT. This encodes CASSLAGEAFF. Filled out from reference TRBV5-1 and TRBJ1-1, the complete variable domain reads KAGVTQTPRYLIKTRGQQVTLSCSPISGHRSVSWYQQTPGQGLQFLFEYFSETQRNKGNFPGRFSGRQFSNSRSEMNVSTLELGDSALYLCASSLAGEAFFGQGTRLTVV.

This clonotype appeared many times. The chain recombines TRBV5-1 with TRBJ1-3; no firm D call. Germline lookup yields CDR1 SGHRS and CDR2 YFSETQ. CDR3 length: 16 amino acids. Trimming took 3 bases from V and 4 from J, leaving 17 bases between them. For the CDR3, the DNA is TGCGCCAGCAGCTACGGGGATTCAGCTCGAGGAAACACCATATATTTT. It translates to CASSYGDSARGNTIYF.